The clone carrying this TCR beta chain was observed once. The antigen is undetermined. Germline CDR1 and CDR2: SGHNT and YENEEA. Trimming stripped 7 bases from V and 6 bases from J, with 13 bases between. The CDR3 runs 13 residues. Using immunoSEQ multiplex PCR, the repertoire was profiled, and TCRdb retains in-frame clones only, with some absent. The table has about 150,000 clones, under 95% seen once; the top ten hold around 5%. The data belong to a study of T cell responses to AZD1222 COVID-19 vaccine. Overall study: Timing groups of about 4 and about 12 weeks for second doses were pooled.

Study-wide points: Spike-specific TCR repertoires showed rising breadth and depth after two AZD1222 doses. Donors were mostly white British, more females; clonal diversity possibly underestimated. Only a handful of AZD1222 recipients, six or seven in all, had baseline seropositivity.

The receptor comes from an adult in good health. The input for sequencing was peripheral blood, taken on day 0 of AZD1222 vaccination. The genes are TRBV11-3 and TRBJ1-5; D might be TRBD1 (6 bases). The CDR3 loop is CASNFTGAQPQHF. As DNA, the CDR3 is TGTGCCAGCAATTTCACGGGGGCTCAGCCCCAGCATTTT.